A selection of T cell receptor beta chains follows, all from one sample in a study of T cell responses to AZD1222 COVID-19 vaccine. The repertoire was sequenced with immunoSEQ multiplex PCR; TCRdb's copy has only in-frame clones and lacks some. The repertoire holds about 120,000 clones, with 80% to 90% as singletons. The sample in question was peripheral blood, obtained on day 0 of AZD1222 vaccination. All receptors come from an adult in good health. CDR3s leave out the opening cysteine and the closing phenylalanine or tryptophan.

cdr3_aa v_call
ASSVAGRTEAF TRBV5-6
ASSIGGRRQPQH TRBV19
ASSPGQPNEKLF TRBV7-9
ASGRAEGNSPLH TRBV12-5
ASSTQVRVGNTEAF TRBV19
ASRSGTGGTEAF TRBV6-5
ASSLAAWDTEAF TRBV5-1
ASSYFPGQTNTEAF TRBV2
ASSVVSSGGQETQY TRBV9
ASSLGRRNEQF TRBV5-1
ASSTTGGSSGNTIY TRBV9
SARERYEQY TRBV20-1
ASSSQGVGDEQY TRBV7-3
ASTPCADSGNTIY TRBV6-4
ASSQERRRVSPLH TRBV4-3
ASSLGQGYEQY TRBV25-1
ASSFRTPSEQY TRBV12-3/TRBV12-4
ASSQFGARGTNYGYT TRBV3-1/TRBV3-2
ASSSDSNQPQH TRBV6-5
ASSLTSARETQY TRBV5-8
ATASTAEGDTQY TRBV24-1
ASSSQGFSNTEAF TRBV9
ASSYAGGGGILYEQY TRBV6-2/TRBV6-3
ASTDRGKEKLF TRBV11-2
ASSVDGSYEQY TRBV9
ASSLSRNEQF TRBV5-6
ASSLRTSASYEQY TRBV11-2